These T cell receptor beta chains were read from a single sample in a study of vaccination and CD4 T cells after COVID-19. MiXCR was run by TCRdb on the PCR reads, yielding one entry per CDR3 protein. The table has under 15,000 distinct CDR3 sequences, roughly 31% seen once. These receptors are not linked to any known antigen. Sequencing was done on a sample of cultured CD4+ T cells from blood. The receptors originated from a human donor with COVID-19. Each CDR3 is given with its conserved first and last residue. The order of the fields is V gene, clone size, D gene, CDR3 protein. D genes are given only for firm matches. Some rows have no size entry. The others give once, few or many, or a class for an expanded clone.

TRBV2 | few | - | CASSPDRPGFEQYF
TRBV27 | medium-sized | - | CASSSPKRDGYTF
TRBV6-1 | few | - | CASSEISSTEYF
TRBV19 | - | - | CASSTSRGGTEAFF
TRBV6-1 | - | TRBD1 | CASSESQGSPYSNQPQHF
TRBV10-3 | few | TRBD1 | CAIRTGSYEQYF
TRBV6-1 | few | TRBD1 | CASSIDRDTEAFF
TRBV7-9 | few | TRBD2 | CASSKAGGSYEQYF
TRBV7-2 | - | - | CASSLTDNEQFF
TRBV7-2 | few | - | CASSLPAVGQAFYNEQFF
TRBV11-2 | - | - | CASSPRAGNYNSPLHF
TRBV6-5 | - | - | CASSSLRGVGDTQYF
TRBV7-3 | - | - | CASSPGTNTGELFF
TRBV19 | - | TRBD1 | CASSIDYSGTGGSGANVLTF
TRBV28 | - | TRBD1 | CASIPPLGRGLDEQYF
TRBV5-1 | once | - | CASSLGYGTDTQYF
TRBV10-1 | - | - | CASSESRGNTEAFF
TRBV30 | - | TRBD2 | CAWAGLAGDNEQFF
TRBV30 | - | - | CAWSPRGEGYGYTF
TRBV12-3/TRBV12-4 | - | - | CASTARGRETQYF
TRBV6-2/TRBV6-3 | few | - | CASSLSRVYGYTF
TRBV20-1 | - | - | CSASGAGPTEQYF
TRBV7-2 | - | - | CASSFRELSSYNSPLHF
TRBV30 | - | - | CAWSGGIGGTTQYF
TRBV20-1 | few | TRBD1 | CSARTGGGRSTEAFF
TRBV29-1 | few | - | CSAQGPGSNQPQHF
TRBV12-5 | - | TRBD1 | CASGLEAGGNGYTF
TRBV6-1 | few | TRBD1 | CASSDRGNQPQHF
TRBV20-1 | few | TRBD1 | CSAAAGGNSYEQYF
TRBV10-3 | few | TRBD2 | CAISGGSGGDPDTQYF
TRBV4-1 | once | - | CASSQVGGAPNEKLFF
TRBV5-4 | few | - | CASSLGGGQNTGELFF
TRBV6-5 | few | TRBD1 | CASSYGPTGNSPLHF
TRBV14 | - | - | CASSRMDRPNYGYTF
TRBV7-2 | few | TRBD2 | CASRNSGGNIQYF
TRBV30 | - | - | CAWSMGQETQYF
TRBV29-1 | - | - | CSVDPNTDTQYF
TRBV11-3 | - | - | CASSPGRGQQNTEAFF
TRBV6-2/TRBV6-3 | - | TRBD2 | CASSYSTLSGRPQETQYF
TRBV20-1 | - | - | CSARRSETLSYEQYF
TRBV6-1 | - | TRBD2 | CASSEPGLAASYEQYF
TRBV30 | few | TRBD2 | CAWTSGGATGETQYF
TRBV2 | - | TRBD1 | CASRGGQGAPNSPLHF
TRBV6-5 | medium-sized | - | CASSYTQGKGQPQHF
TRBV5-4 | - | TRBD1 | CASSLLSGQGVRNYGYTF
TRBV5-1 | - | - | CASSLAGADYGYTF
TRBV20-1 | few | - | CSARDLNTIYF
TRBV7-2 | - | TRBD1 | CASSLTGGNEKLFF
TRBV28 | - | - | CASTVSPAEAFF
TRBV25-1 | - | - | CASGYRSAPGEQYF
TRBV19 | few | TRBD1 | CATESGRGSYGYTF
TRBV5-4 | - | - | CASSLDGGGVTEAFF
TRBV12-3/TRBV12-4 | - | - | CASSLGSEYEQYF